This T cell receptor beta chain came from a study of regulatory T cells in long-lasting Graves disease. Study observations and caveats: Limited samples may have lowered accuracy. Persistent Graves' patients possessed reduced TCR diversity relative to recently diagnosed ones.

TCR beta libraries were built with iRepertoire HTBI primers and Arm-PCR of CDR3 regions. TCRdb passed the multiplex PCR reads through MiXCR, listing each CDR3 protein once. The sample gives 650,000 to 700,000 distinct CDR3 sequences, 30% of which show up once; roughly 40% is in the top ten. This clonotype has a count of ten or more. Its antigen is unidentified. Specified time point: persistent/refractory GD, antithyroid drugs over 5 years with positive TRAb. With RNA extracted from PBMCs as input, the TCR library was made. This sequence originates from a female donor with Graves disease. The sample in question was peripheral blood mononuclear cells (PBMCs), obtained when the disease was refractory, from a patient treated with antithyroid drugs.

CDR3 nucleotide sequence: TGTGCCAGCAGTGAAAGGGGGGGCAATCAGCCCCAGCATTTT. It codes for CASSERGGNQPQHF. The chain links TRBV6-1 to TRBJ1-5; maybe TRBD1 (6 bases). This CDR3 contains 14 residues. Germline V lookup: CDR1 MNHNS, CDR2 SASEGT. V lost 2 bases and J 2 bases, leaving 7 bases between the germline ends.